This paragraph reports one T cell receptor beta chain. Its recognized antigen is unknown. No base-level quality is on record; no much larger clone is a single base apart. The immunoSEQ Assay, a bias-controlled multiplex PCR, was used to amplify TCRbeta CDR3 regions from genomic DNA. The study's own analysis went as follows. Within the assay, amplification of reference gene primers was used to estimate how many nucleated cells each sample contained. To quantify the absolute abundance of each unique TCRbeta CDR3 rearrangement, sequence reads were collapsed and filtered. For each sample, productive Simpson clonality was calculated as the square root of Simpson's diversity index across productive rearrangements. TCRdb obtained this table from immuneACCESS and retained in-frame rearrangements with V and J assigned. These tables miss some clones; where compared with another copy, unresolved V genes account for less than half of the shortfall, and the remainder is unexplained. The V and J calls and the clone size are those of that table, but D and trimming were determined from the DNA. The sample table records about 300,000 clones; 86% of these occur just once. The top ten clonotypes cover about 10% of the sample.

Enrolling through a virtual design, the prospective study's participants ranged in age from about 18 to 89 years and lived across some 22 United States geographic areas. To assign participants to cohorts, the prospective study relied on clinical history that participants themselves reported in a screening survey and a study questionnaire. ImmuneRACE Cohort 3 recovered participants were defined by two consecutive negative NP/OP PCR tests, healthcare professional clearance, or symptom resolution. In the prospective study, whole blood, serum and a nasopharyngeal or oropharyngeal swab were collected from each participant by mobile phlebotomists. Over a roughly 2-month period, participants in the prospective study had the option of providing additional blood draws and questionnaires. Prospective study blood samples were shipped either frozen or at room temperature before DNA extraction. The germline V gene provides CDR1 MGHDK and CDR2 SYGVNS. A distance of 7 bases separates the germline ends of V and J, which lose 3 bases and 7 bases respectively. The CDR3 starts with the cysteine, ends with the phenylalanine, and has 11 residues. The kept DNA is CDR3 alone, 33 bases in frame from the first base.

The data were taken from a study of blood T cell repertoires in COVID-19 (dated by TCRdb to about 2020). Regarding the study in general: Samples covering the acute and convalescent phases of COVID-19 were provided by collaborators in the United States, Italy and Spain. Subjects who had been exposed to COVID-19, were actively infected with it, or had recovered from it provided the deeply sampled blood TCRbeta repertoires that made up the dataset. HLA class I and class II types, where available, came from metadata supplied by the sample provider rather than from assay-based typing. A freely available public database, intended as a resource for researchers studying the immune response to SARS-CoV-2, is where the repertoires were released. Nearly every sample came with metadata listing a de-identified subject ID, COVID-19 status, age in years and sex. The prospective study material was composed of cDNA or gDNA derived from T cells, B-cell-depleted T cells, or PBMCs. The samples were drawn from the first 160 participants of the ongoing ImmuneRACE study and from 1,254 subjects provided by 6 global collaborators. The full study reports these points: How much clinical and demographic metadata was included differed by source and by participant, and the metadata was provided uncurated.

Sequencing input: PBMCs or T cells enriched from blood (not recorded which). The sequence joins TRBV25-1 to TRBJ2-7; 5 matching bases give a weak D call of TRBD1. The receptor's source is a woman aged 18-29 years who had recovered from COVID-19. The DNA is TGTGCCAGCAGTGAGACAGTGGAGCAGTACTTC. Its coded protein is CASSETVEQYF.